The 29 T cell receptor beta chains given below trace back to one sample, sequenced in a study of PD-1 blockade in classical Hodgkin lymphoma. Method: immunoSEQ multiplex PCR; TCRdb's copy keeps in-frame clones and lacks some. Found here are about 37,000 clones, more than 65% of them singletons; the top ten hold roughly 15%. Each and every patient relapsed after autologous stem cell transplantation, and patients got differing brentuximab vedotin exposure. The sequenced sample was peripheral blood mononuclear cells (PBMCs), obtained before the second cycle of nivolumab. The receptors stem from a human donor with classical Hodgkin lymphoma.

This clone was observed a handful of times. The V gene is TRBV19, the J gene TRBJ2-2; D unresolved. Per germline, CDR1 LNHDA and CDR2 SQIVND (reference sequence). The CDR3 is 13 amino acids. The V end lost 2 bases, the J end lost 5 bases, and 6 bases lay between the germline ends. The CDR3 protein is CASSIPATGELFF. CDR3 nucleotides: TGTGCCAGTAGTATACCGGCAACCGGGGAGCTGTTTTTT.

The rearrangement uses TRBV2 and TRBJ1-4, with D perhaps matching TRBD1 (5 bases). Trimming removed 8 bases at V and 4 bases at J, with 8 bases between. This CDR3 is 12 amino acids long. Germline V CDR1 and CDR2: SNHLY, FYNNEI. The CDR3 DNA reads as TGTGCCAGCCAGGGCTATAATGAAAAACTGTTTTTT. Amino acids: CASQGYNEKLFF.

V gene TRBV19 combines with J gene TRBJ2-7; maybe TRBD2 (6 bases). V was pared by 5 bases and J by 6 bases, with 17 bases between. The germline gives CDR1 LNHDA, CDR2 SQIVND (reference sequence). This CDR3 contains 14 residues. The CDR3 bases are TGTGCCAGTAGTCTTAGACTAGTGGTTCGCGAGCAGTACTTC. It encodes CASSLRLVVREQYF.

This rearrangement joins TRBV19 to TRBJ1-2, with 7 bases that match TRBD1. Per the germline V gene, CDR1 is LNHDA and CDR2 is SQIVND (reference sequence). CDR3 length: 16 residues. Germline trimming cut 6 bases from V and 5 bases from J; bases unmatched to any gene: 15. The CDR3 DNA reads TGTGCCAGTAGATCACCCTCACAGGGGATCCCTTATGGCTACACCTTC. Its translation is CASRSPSQGIPYGYTF.

The gene calls are TRBV19 and TRBJ2-3; D unclear. V was cut by 5 bases and J by 2 bases, with 20 bases left in between. Germline V CDR1 and CDR2: LNHDA, SQIVND (reference sequence). The CDR3 is 17 amino acids. The CDR3 sequence is CASSPDLWLLATDTQYF. The CDR3 nucleotides are TGTGCCAGTAGTCCCGATCTGTGGCTCCTTGCCACAGATACGCAGTATTTT. Supplemented by reference TRBV19 and TRBJ2-3, the full variable domain reads DGGITQSPKYLFRKEGQNVTLSCEQNLNHDAMYWYRQDPGQGLRLIYYSQIVNDFQKGDIAEGYSVSREKKESFPLTVTSAQKNPTAFYLCASSPDLWLLATDTQYFGPGTRLTVL.

The chain carries TRBV9 and TRBJ2-7, with a weak D call TRBD1 (5 bases). The CDR3 consists of 15 residues. Germline CDR1 is SGDLS and CDR2 is YYNGEE. V shed 0 bases and J shed 4 bases, with 14 bases lying between them. The CDR3 spells CASSVGTGRVYEQYF. The CDR3 region has the DNA TGTGCCAGCAGCGTAGGAACGGGCAGGGTTTACGAGCAGTACTTC.

The chain has TRBV9 and TRBJ2-1; 7 bases are shared with TRBD2. This CDR3 is built from 16 residues. V lost 0 bases to trimming and J lost 10 bases; unmatched junction nucleotides: 13. Germline values: CDR1 SGDLS, CDR2 YYNGEE. CDR3 DNA sequence: TGTGCCAGCAGCGTAGGGCCAGCGGGGCGGACCGCGGAGCAGTTCTTC. Translating it yields CASSVGPAGRTAEQFF.

The V gene is TRBV5-4, the J gene TRBJ2-1, with 10 positions matching TRBD2. In germline, CDR1 is SGHNT, CDR2 YYREEE (reference sequence). With 1 base clipped from V and 4 bases from J, the junction kept 5 bases outside the gene matches. The CDR3 loop spans 16 amino acids. The CDR3 DNA reads TGTGCCAGCAGCTTGCCCAGCGGGGGGGCGTACAATGAGCAGTTCTTC. Translation gives CASSLPSGGAYNEQFF. Full variable domain (remainder filled in from reference TRBV5-4 and TRBJ2-1): ETGVTQSPTHLIKTRGQQVTLRCSSQSGHNTVSWYQQALGQGPQFIFQYYREEENGRGNFPPRFSGLQFPNYSSELNVNALELDDSALYLCASSLPSGGAYNEQFFGPGTRLTVL.

The V call is TRBV2, the J call TRBJ2-4; 7 nucleotides match TRBD1. Losses at the gene ends were 3 bases for V and 9 bases for J; bases not matched to a gene: 5. The germline gives CDR1 SNHLY, CDR2 FYNNEI. The CDR3 loop spans 13 amino acids. The CDR3 loop reads CASSDTGQLIQYF. The CDR3 nucleotides are TGTGCCAGCAGTGATACGGGACAGCTCATTCAGTACTTC. Variable domain in full (rest from reference TRBV2 and TRBJ2-4): EPEVTQTPSHQVTQMGQEVILRCVPISNHLYFYWYRQILGQKVEFLVSFYNNEISEKSEIFDDQFSVERPDGSNFTLKIRSTKLEDSAMYFCASSDTGQLIQYFGAGTRLSVL.

V is TRBV10-1 and J is TRBJ1-5; D gene unclear. The CDR3 loop spans 15 amino acids. V was cut by 6 bases and J by 4 bases, with 16 bases left in between. Germline V gene lookup returns CDR1 WNHNN and CDR2 SYGVQD (reference sequence). CDR3 sequence reads: CASSPEQKNNQPQHF. Here the CDR3 DNA reads TGCGCCAGCAGCCCGGAACAAAAGAATAATCAGCCCCAGCATTTT.

The chain carries TRBV6-1 and TRBJ2-2, with 7 bases that match TRBD1. With 6 bases clipped from V and 1 base from J, the junction kept 5 bases outside the gene matches. CDR1 MNHNS and CDR2 SASEGT come from the germline V gene. This CDR3 spans 15 amino acids. This CDR3 reads CASRPTGRNTGELFF. The CDR3 DNA reads as TGTGCCAGCAGGCCGACAGGGAGGAACACCGGGGAGCTGTTTTTT.

The chain recombines TRBV18 with TRBJ1-3; tentative D call: TRBD1 (5 bases). CDR1 is KGHSH, CDR2 LQKENI, per germline. The CDR3 spans 15 residues. The V and J ends lost 6 bases and 4 bases respectively, with 16 bases between them. CDR3 loop: CASSSGPAGGNTIYF. The CDR3 region has the DNA TGTGCCAGCTCCTCGGGACCGGCTGGAGGAAACACCATATATTTT.

The rearrangement uses TRBV7-2 and TRBJ2-7; 16 bases agree with TRBD2. The ends lost 2 bases at V and 7 bases at J; junction bases unmatched: 8. The germline gives CDR1 SGHTA, CDR2 FQGNSA. The CDR3 has 17 amino acids. CDR3 DNA sequence: TGTGCCAGCAGCTTACTGGGACTAGCGGGGGGGCCCAGGGAGCAGTACTTC. Protein: CASSLLGLAGGPREQYF.

This clone has only a few counts. V usage is TRBV7-8 and J usage is TRBJ2-7, with a possible D match to TRBD1 (5 bases). The length of the CDR3 is 13 residues. Germline V gene lookup returns CDR1 SGHVS and CDR2 FQNEAQ. Trimming removed 5 bases at V and 12 bases at J, with 20 bases between. CDR3 loop: CASSHTTEDLGYF. The CDR3 bases are TGTGCCAGCAGCCACACGACAGAGGATCTTGGGTACTTC.

J is TRBJ1-1 and V is TRBV7-8, with D maybe TRBD1 (6 bases). V was cut by 7 bases and J by 8 bases, with 26 bases left in between. CDR3 size: 16 residues. Germline lookup yields CDR1 SGHVS and CDR2 FQNEAQ. The CDR3 DNA is TGTGCCAGCACTACTAGAAGTTATGGGGGCAGCACAGAAGCTTTCTTT. Its translation: CASTTRSYGGSTEAFF.

This CDR3 reads CASSLAGQWDTEAFF. CDR3 in DNA: TGTGCCAGCAGCCTAGCGGGACAATGGGACACTGAAGCTTTCTTT. The rearrangement uses TRBV11-2 and TRBJ1-1, with D possibly being TRBD1 (6 bases). Trimming removed 5 bases from V and 3 bases from J, with 16 bases in between. The CDR3 covers 15 residues. Germline V gene sequence: CDR1 SGHAT, CDR2 FQNNGV. Based on the CDR3 plus reference TRBV11-2 and TRBJ1-1, the full variable domain is EAGVAQSPRYKIIEKRQSVAFWCNPISGHATLYWYQQILGQGPKLLIQFQNNGVVDDSQLPKDRFSAERLKGVDSTLKIQPAKLEDSAVYLCASSLAGQWDTEAFFGQGTRLTVV.

Only a few counts were recorded for this clone. The chain carries TRBV18 and TRBJ1-4; unclear D gene. This CDR3 is built from 15 residues. Between the trimmed V and J ends, which lost 0 bases and 8 bases, there was a span of 13 bases. Germline CDR1 reads KGHSH; CDR2 reads LQKENI. The CDR3 here is CASSPPDGIAEKLFF. The CDR3, as DNA: TGTGCCAGCTCACCACCCGACGGGATTGCCGAAAAACTGTTTTTT.

This clone was observed a few times. This chain uses TRBV2 with TRBJ2-3; weak D call: TRBD2 (5 bases). Germline V gives CDR1 SNHLY, CDR2 FYNNEI. V dropped 7 bases and J dropped 8 bases, with 16 bases sitting between them. The CDR3 extends over 13 amino acids. The CDR3 here is CASTPRGEGTQYF. The CDR3 nucleotides are TGTGCCAGCACTCCCCGAGGCGAGGGTACGCAGTATTTT.

This chain joins TRBV4-2 and TRBJ2-7, with 9 bases fitting TRBD1. The CDR3 sequence is 16 residues long. V lost 1 base to trimming and J lost 6 bases; unmatched junction nucleotides: 10. Germline CDR1 LGHNA, CDR2 YNFKEQ. In DNA, the CDR3 is TGTGCCAGCAGCCAAGCTCAAAGGACAGGGGCCCTCGAGCAGTACTTC. This sequence encodes CASSQAQRTGALEQYF.

This clone was picked up a small number of times. The gene calls are TRBV5-4 and TRBJ2-3, with 11 bases aligning to TRBD2. Germline CDR1 reads SGHNT; CDR2 reads YYREEE (reference sequence). The CDR3 contains 17 residues. V gave up 1 base and J gave up 4 bases; unmatched junction bases: 8. The chain's CDR3 is CASSLFASGGISDTQYF. Here the CDR3 DNA reads TGTGCCAGCAGCTTGTTTGCTAGCGGGGGGATATCAGATACGCAGTATTTT. Filled out from reference TRBV5-4 and TRBJ2-3, the complete variable domain reads ETGVTQSPTHLIKTRGQQVTLRCSSQSGHNTVSWYQQALGQGPQFIFQYYREEENGRGNFPPRFSGLQFPNYSSELNVNALELDDSALYLCASSLFASGGISDTQYFGPGTRLTVL.

The J gene is TRBJ1-6, the V gene TRBV6-1, with D unresolved. This CDR3 spans 12 amino acids. V dropped 6 bases and J dropped 7 bases, with 7 bases sitting between them. Germline V lookup: CDR1 MNHNS, CDR2 SASEGT. CDR3 loop: CASRTLNSPLHF. CDR3 DNA: TGTGCCAGCAGAACCCTGAATTCACCCCTCCACTTT.

The rearrangement links TRBV5-4 to TRBJ2-3, with D perhaps assigned TRBD1 or TRBD2 (5 bases each). The V gene's germline CDR1 is SGHNT and CDR2 YYREEE (reference sequence). The CDR3 is 13 residues long. Trimming removed 0 bases at V and 10 bases at J, with 12 bases between. The DNA for the CDR3 is TGTGCCAGCAGCTTGGCCGGGGCCCCGGCGCAGTATTTT. Residues: CASSLAGAPAQYF.

This chain joins TRBV2 and TRBJ2-3; 12 nucleotides line up with TRBD2. Trimming took 10 bases from V and 5 from J; bases not matched to a gene: 7. The length of the CDR3 is 14 residues. Germline V gives CDR1 SNHLY, CDR2 FYNNEI. The CDR3, as DNA: TGTGCCACCAGGGCTAGCGGGGGGGGAGATACGCAGTATTTT. Protein sequence: CATRASGGGDTQYF.

As DNA, the CDR3 is TGTGCCATCAGGGCGACAGGGTCGGGTAGCACCGGGGAGCTGTTTTTT. Translation: CAIRATGSGSTGELFF. The chain uses TRBV10-3 and TRBJ2-2, with 7 bases aligning to TRBD1. The CDR3 contains 16 residues. Trimming at V came to 6 bases and at J to 4 bases, leaving 11 bases not matched to a gene. In germline, CDR1 is ENHRY, CDR2 SYGVKD.

This chain joins TRBV6-6 and TRBJ2-7; 10 bases map to TRBD1. The CDR3 is 15 residues long. Germline lookup yields CDR1 MNHNY and CDR2 SVGAGI (reference sequence). V gave up 6 bases and J gave up 6 bases; unmatched junction bases: 11. In DNA form, the CDR3 reads TGTGCCAGCAGGCGCGGACAGGGGGTCGGTGGCGAGCAGTACTTC. This codes for CASRRGQGVGGEQYF.

This chain uses TRBV5-1 with TRBJ2-3; D may be TRBD2 (7 bases). This CDR3 spans 15 amino acids. Germline CDR1 and CDR2: SGHRS and YFSETQ. V shed 1 base and J shed 1 base, with 10 bases lying between them. The CDR3 sequence: CASSLRGAGTDTQYF. The CDR3 region has the DNA TGCGCCAGCAGCTTGCGGGGGGCGGGCACAGATACGCAGTATTTT.

This clone occurred a few times. The V and J genes are TRBV5-1 and TRBJ2-3; D is undetermined. With 1 base removed from V and 4 bases from J, the gap between germline ends came to 10 bases. The length of the CDR3 is 14 residues. Per the germline V gene, CDR1 is SGHRS and CDR2 is YFSETQ. CDR3 residues: CASSLRTAADTQYF. Here the CDR3 DNA reads TGCGCCAGCAGCTTGAGAACGGCGGCAGATACGCAGTATTTT.

The CDR3 bases are TGCGCCAGCAGCCAAGATTTACTCCCTCCCTTAGGCCAGTACTTC. It yields the protein CASSQDLLPPLGQYF. The genes are TRBV4-3 and TRBJ2-5, with D hard to call. Per germline, CDR1 LGHNA and CDR2 YSLEER. The V end was cut by 0 bases, the J end by 10 bases, with 18 bases between. This CDR3 spans 15 amino acids.

The rearrangement joins TRBV19 to TRBJ1-2, with D perhaps matching TRBD1 (6 bases). Germline V gene lookup returns CDR1 LNHDA and CDR2 SQIVND (reference sequence). Trimming left V 6 bases short and J 2 bases short, with 13 bases between. This CDR3 has 14 amino acids. The CDR3, as DNA: TGTGCCAGTAGCCCGACAGGAACGAACTATGGCTACACCTTC. This sequence encodes CASSPTGTNYGYTF.